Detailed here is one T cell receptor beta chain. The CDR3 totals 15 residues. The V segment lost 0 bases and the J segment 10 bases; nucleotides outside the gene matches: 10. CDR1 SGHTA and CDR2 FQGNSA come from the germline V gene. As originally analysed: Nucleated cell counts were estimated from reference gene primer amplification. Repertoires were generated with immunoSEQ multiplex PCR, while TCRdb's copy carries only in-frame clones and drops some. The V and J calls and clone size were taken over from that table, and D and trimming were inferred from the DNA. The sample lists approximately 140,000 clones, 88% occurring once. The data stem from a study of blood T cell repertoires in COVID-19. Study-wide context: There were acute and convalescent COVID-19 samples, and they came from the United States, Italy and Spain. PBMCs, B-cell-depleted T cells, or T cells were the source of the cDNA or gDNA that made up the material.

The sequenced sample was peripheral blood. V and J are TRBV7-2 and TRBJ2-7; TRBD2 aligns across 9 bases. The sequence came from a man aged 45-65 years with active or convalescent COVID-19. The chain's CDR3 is CASSLAGGLAGSQYF. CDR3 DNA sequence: TGTGCCAGCAGCTTAGCAGGGGGGCTAGCGGGATCACAGTACTTC.